This section outlines one T cell receptor (beta chain) sequence together with its context. The data derive from a study of blood T cell repertoires in COVID-19. Across the study: Samples representing acute and convalescent COVID-19 were sourced from the United States, Italy and Spain. From T cells, B-cell-depleted T cells, or PBMCs came the material, which was cDNA or gDNA.

Seattle patient enrollment occurred during active infection, with longitudinal follow-up thereafter. J was trimmed by 7 bases and V by 3 bases; bases with no gene match: 4. Germline CDR1 KGHSH, CDR2 LQKENI. CDR3 size: 16 residues. As processed by the authors: Reference gene primer amplification yielded estimated nucleated cell counts. Profiling relied on immunoSEQ multiplex PCR, and the TCRdb table lists in-frame clones only, not all of them. For V, J and clone size, that table is used; D and trimming come from the DNA. The sample records 250,000 to 300,000 clones, around 88% being singletons. Sequencing used peripheral blood. The rearrangement joins TRBV18 to TRBJ2-2; the match to TRBD2 covers 14 bases. The TCR sequence derives from a woman in her 70s with COVID-19, enrolled during active disease. Here the CDR3 DNA reads TGTGCCAGCTCACCCCGGACTAGCGGGGGGATCGGGGAGCTGTTTTTT. It codes for CASSPRTSGGIGELFF.